The clone carrying this TCR beta chain was found once. Germline assignment: CDR1 SGHTS and CDR2 YDEGEE. V was pared by 4 bases and J by 2 bases, with 17 bases between. CDR3 length equals 16 residues. This entry is derived from a study of T cell changes during pregnancy in multiple sclerosis. Sequenced by immunoSEQ multiplex PCR; TCRdb stores in-frame clones only, minus some. The sample carries 65,000 to 90,000 clones, about 89% recorded once. The sequence was collected from a female donor with multiple sclerosis, enrolled in a pregnancy study. The gene calls are TRBV5-8 and TRBJ2-3; the D gene is possibly TRBD2 (5 bases). The starting material was peripheral blood, obtained in the first trimester of pregnancy. The CDR3: CASSKWTQSHTDTQYF. The CDR3 region has the DNA TGTGCCAGCAGCAAATGGACTCAGTCCCACACAGATACGCAGTATTTT. Full variable domain (missing parts from reference TRBV5-8 and TRBJ2-3): EAGVTQSPTHLIKTRGQQATLRCSPISGHTSVYWYQQALGLGLQFLLWYDEGEERNRGNFPPRFSGRQFPNYSSELNVNALELEDSALYLCASSKWTQSHTDTQYFGPGTRLTVL.